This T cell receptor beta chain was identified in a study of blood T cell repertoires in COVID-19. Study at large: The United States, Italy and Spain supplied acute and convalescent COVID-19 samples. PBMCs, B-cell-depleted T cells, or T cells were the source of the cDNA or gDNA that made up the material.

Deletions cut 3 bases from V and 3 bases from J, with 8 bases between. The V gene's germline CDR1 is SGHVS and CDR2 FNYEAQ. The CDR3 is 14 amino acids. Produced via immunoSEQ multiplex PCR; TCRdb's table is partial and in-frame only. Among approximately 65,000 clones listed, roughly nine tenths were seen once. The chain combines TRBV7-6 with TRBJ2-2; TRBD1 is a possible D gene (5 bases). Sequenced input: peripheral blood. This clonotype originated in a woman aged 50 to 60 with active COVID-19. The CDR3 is CASSLDTHTGELFF. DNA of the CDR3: TGTGCCAGCAGCTTGGACACGCACACCGGGGAGCTGTTTTTT.